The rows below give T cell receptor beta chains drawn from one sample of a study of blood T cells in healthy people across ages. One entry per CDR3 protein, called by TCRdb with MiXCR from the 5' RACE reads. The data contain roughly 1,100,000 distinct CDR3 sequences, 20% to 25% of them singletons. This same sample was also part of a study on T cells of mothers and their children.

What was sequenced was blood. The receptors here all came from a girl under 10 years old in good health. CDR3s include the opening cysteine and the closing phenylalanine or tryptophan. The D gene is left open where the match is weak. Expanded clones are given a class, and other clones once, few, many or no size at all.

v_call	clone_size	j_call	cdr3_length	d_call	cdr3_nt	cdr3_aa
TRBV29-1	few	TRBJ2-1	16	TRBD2	TGCAGCGTTATGGGGGGGATCCAAACCCCCTACAATGAGCAGTTCTTC	CSVMGGIQTPYNEQFF
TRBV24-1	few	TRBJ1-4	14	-	TGTGCCACCAGTGATTCCCAGCGGGGTGAAAAACTGTTTTTT	CATSDSQRGEKLFF
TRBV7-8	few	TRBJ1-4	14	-	TGTGCCAGCAGCTTAGCGCGTTTGGGGGAAAAACTGTTTTTT	CASSLARLGEKLFF
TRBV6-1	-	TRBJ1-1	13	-	TGTGCCAGCAGTGGAAACAGGAACACTGAAGCTTTCTTT	CASSGNRNTEAFF
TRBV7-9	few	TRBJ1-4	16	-	TGTGCCAGCAGCCTCGACCACAGGGAAAATAATGAAAAACTGTTTTTT	CASSLDHRENNEKLFF
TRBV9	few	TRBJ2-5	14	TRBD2	TGTGCCAGCAGCGTCGGGACTATTGAAGAGACCCAGTACTTC	CASSVGTIEETQYF
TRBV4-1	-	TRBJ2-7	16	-	TGCGCCAGCAGCCACCCCCCTCGGGAGAGCTCCTACGAGCAGTACTTC	CASSHPPRESSYEQYF
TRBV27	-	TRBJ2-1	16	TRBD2	TGTGCCAGCAGATTGGGACTAGCGGGAATTAGGAATGAGCAGTTCTTC	CASRLGLAGIRNEQFF
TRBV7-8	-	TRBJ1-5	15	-	TGTGCCAGCAGTAACAAGGGGGAGCTCAATCAGCCCCAGCATTTT	CASSNKGELNQPQHF
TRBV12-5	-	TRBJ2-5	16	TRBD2	TGTGCTAGTGGACCGGCGGGGGGGTGGGTCCAAGAGACCCAGTACTTC	CASGPAGGWVQETQYF